The rows below give T cell receptor beta chains drawn from one sample of a study of radiotherapy plus CTLA-4 blockade in lung cancer. The table came from immunoSEQ multiplex PCR; TCRdb's copy has only in-frame clones and leaves some out. The table lists fewer than 100,000 clones, roughly four fifths of them singletons, with 0.75% to 0.95% in the top ten. Source: peripheral blood, taken from a patient treated with radiotherapy plus ipilimumab. The receptors originated from a human donor with non-small cell lung cancer who had stable disease on radiotherapy plus ipilimumab. The CDR3 runs from the conserved cysteine through the conserved F or W. The D gene is left open where the match is weak. Clone size appears in some rows only: once, few, many, or a class for an expanded clone.

TRBV5-1	TRBD1	once	TRBJ1-1	CASSPNTGGTNTEAFF	TGCGCCAGCAGCCCAAACACAGGGGGCACGAACACTGAAGCTTTCTTT
TRBV20-1	-	-	TRBJ2-7	CSAREQAEQYF	TGCAGTGCTAGAGAACAGGCCGAGCAGTACTTC
TRBV7-9	-	-	TRBJ1-3	CASSPDVRGYGNTIYF	TGTGCCAGCAGCCCCGACGTACGCGGATACGGAAACACCATATATTTT
TRBV6-5	-	-	TRBJ1-3	CASSLPGGNTIYF	TGTGCCAGCAGTCTGCCCGGGGGAAACACCATATATTTT
TRBV30	-	-	TRBJ1-6	CAWSVVWFASSYNSPLHF	TGTGCCTGGAGTGTAGTTTGGTTCGCGAGCTCCTATAATTCACCCCTCCACTTT
TRBV5-4	-	-	TRBJ2-2	CASSLGGAGGTGELFF	TGTGCCAGCAGCTTGGGGGGGGCCGGGGGCACCGGGGAGCTGTTTTTT
TRBV11-2	TRBD1	few	TRBJ2-7	CASSSSRQGGVEQYF	TGTGCCAGCAGCTCCAGCCGACAGGGTGGAGTCGAGCAGTACTTC
TRBV2	-	-	TRBJ1-2	CASSSQGVGYGYTF	TGTGCCAGCAGTTCTCAAGGGGTTGGGTATGGCTACACCTTC
TRBV5-1	TRBD1	-	TRBJ2-7	CASSLVGDRGTEQYF	TGCGCCAGCAGCTTGGTAGGGGACAGGGGGACCGAGCAGTACTTC
TRBV5-1	-	-	TRBJ1-4	CASSLLSTNEKLFF	TGCGCCAGCAGCTTGTTAAGCACTAATGAAAAACTGTTTTTT
TRBV7-8	-	-	TRBJ1-2	CASRPVDGYTF	TGTGCCAGCCGCCCTGTCGATGGCTACACCTTC
TRBV11-2	-	-	TRBJ2-2	CASSFHNGGELFF	TGTGCCAGCAGCTTCCACAACGGCGGGGAGCTGTTTTTT
TRBV7-2	-	-	TRBJ2-7	CASSLGGSTYEQYF	TGTGCCAGCAGCTTAGGAGGGTCTACCTACGAGCAGTACTTC
TRBV28	-	-	TRBJ2-7	CASSSGPTAEQYF	TGTGCCAGCAGTTCCGGACCCACCGCCGAGCAGTACTTC
TRBV12-5	-	-	TRBJ1-1	CASGWGMTEAFF	TGTGCTAGTGGTTGGGGTATGACTGAAGCTTTCTTT
TRBV19	-	-	TRBJ1-4	CASSISTATNEKLFF	TGTGCCAGTAGTATTTCGACAGCAACTAATGAAAAACTGTTTTTT
TRBV28	-	once	TRBJ2-4	CASSLTGGANIQYF	TGTGCCAGCAGTTTAACGGGGGGCGCGAACATTCAGTACTTC
TRBV2	TRBD1	-	TRBJ1-3	CASRALQGTSGNTIYF	TGTGCCAGCAGGGCGCTACAGGGGACCTCTGGAAACACCATATATTTT
TRBV18	-	-	TRBJ2-7	CASSDQEYEQYF	TGTGCCAGCTCAGACCAGGAATACGAGCAGTACTTC
TRBV14	-	-	TRBJ2-3	CASSQAGGTDTQYF	TGTGCCAGCAGCCAAGCTGGTGGCACAGATACGCAGTATTTT
TRBV6-5	TRBD2	-	TRBJ2-5	CASNPGLALETQYF	TGTGCCAGCAACCCAGGACTAGCGCTTGAGACCCAGTACTTC
TRBV19	-	-	TRBJ1-5	CASSSGQAQPQHF	TGTGCCAGTTCGTCAGGGCAGGCTCAGCCCCAGCATTTT